These T cell receptor beta chains were read from a single sample in a study of CD8 T cells in Susac syndrome. MiXCR, run by TCRdb on the immunoSEQ multiplex PCR reads, gives a single entry per CDR3 protein. Counted here are 120,000 to 150,000 distinct CDR3 sequences, approximately 94% occurring once; the ten biggest clones make up 0.07% to 0.1%. The sequenced material came from CD4+ T cells from PBMCs. The origin of the receptors is a human donor in good health. CDR3s leave out the opening cysteine and the closing phenylalanine or tryptophan. Fields, in order: V gene, CDR3 length, J gene, CDR3 protein.

TRBV7-9,12,TRBJ2-7,ASTSSGGPYEQY
TRBV6-6,10,TRBJ2-4,ASSRQGNIQY
TRBV6-1,13,TRBJ2-7,ASSESWPGNYEQY
TRBV29-1,13,TRBJ2-3,SVEAGRESTDTQY
TRBV27,10,TRBJ2-7,ASRPGPYSQY
TRBV24-1,13,TRBJ2-2,ATSDSSIGTGELF
TRBV14,13,TRBJ2-5,ASSQLAGRQETQY
TRBV5-1,14,TRBJ2-2,ASSSKTGTNTGELF
TRBV6-6,11,TRBJ1-1,ASEKLTGAEAF
TRBV20-1,12,TRBJ2-7,SAIGLAGGLEQY
TRBV15,11,TRBJ2-1,ATSSGIGNEQF
TRBV2,12,TRBJ2-7,ASSRTGASYEQY
TRBV3-1,9,TRBJ2-7,ASSQDGEQY
TRBV30,13,TRBJ2-1,AWSLSGSTYNEQF
TRBV30,13,TRBJ1-3,ASGGTGNSGNTIY
TRBV4-2,13,TRBJ1-5,ASSPRGGLNQPQH
TRBV21-1,11,TRBJ1-4,ASCEGTNEKLF
TRBV20-1,14,TRBJ2-1,SARDGTSGRFNEQF
TRBV6-2/TRBV6-3,12,TRBJ1-4,ASRLGQGRRKLF
TRBV6-6,10,TRBJ2-7,ASSLQGDEQY
TRBV6-6,10,TRBJ1-2,ASSLSDYGYT
TRBV27,13,TRBJ2-7,ASSSAPGTLYEQY
TRBV13,11,TRBJ2-7,ASCLQGLAVLS
TRBV5-1,12,TRBJ2-7,ASSLDGVLYEQY
TRBV13,13,TRBJ1-2,ASSPWTGGNYGYT
TRBV9,14,TRBJ2-1,ASSPRGGGRYNEQF
TRBV5-6,11,TRBJ2-3,ASSTWEADTQY
TRBV30,12,TRBJ1-2,AWSIGQANYGYT
TRBV11-2,10,TRBJ2-3,ASSLQQYTQY
TRBV12-3/TRBV12-4,7,TRBJ1-1,ATNTEAF
TRBV9,12,TRBJ1-2,ASSVGGTFYGYT
TRBV30,12,TRBJ2-7,AWTPPGESYEQY
TRBV5-6,11,TRBJ2-1,ASSPRGVDEQF
TRBV6-5,12,TRBJ1-5,ASSSSRPYQPQH
TRBV27,12,TRBJ2-7,ASSTIGVNYEQY
TRBV20-1,13,TRBJ2-1,SAPRLAGPFNEQF
TRBV3-1,14,TRBJ1-4,ASSRFVGQGNEKLF
TRBV3-1,13,TRBJ1-1,ASSRVLVPNTEAF
TRBV5-1,13,TRBJ2-3,ASSLRSLGTDTQY
TRBV6-1,14,TRBJ2-7,ASSERAGDSSYEQY
TRBV20-1,14,TRBJ2-5,SARGATGITGETQY
TRBV7-9,16,TRBJ2-1,ASSPSRGGRVFYNEQF
TRBV27,14,TRBJ2-5,ASSSAGLVLQETQY
TRBV6-1,14,TRBJ2-4,ASSPFRGAAKNIQY
TRBV5-1,13,TRBJ2-7,ASSSQSGQGYEQY
TRBV20-1,14,TRBJ2-1,SSRLPLRGPDNEQF
TRBV7-9,13,TRBJ1-1,ASSLQGAGNTEAF
TRBV7-2,14,TRBJ2-1,ASSSRGRLVYNEQF
TRBV9,10,TRBJ1-2,ASSGDRDGYT
TRBV2,12,TRBJ2-5,ASSVAGVGETQY
TRBV5-4,13,TRBJ2-2,ASSQRQGTTGELF
TRBV9,14,TRBJ1-3,ASSVVTPGPGNTIY
TRBV6-5,16,TRBJ2-7,ASSYTHHGQVRLYEQY
TRBV5-1,10,TRBJ1-2,ASRSGTRGYT
TRBV15,18,TRBJ1-3,ATSRDLRLLPWSSGNTIY